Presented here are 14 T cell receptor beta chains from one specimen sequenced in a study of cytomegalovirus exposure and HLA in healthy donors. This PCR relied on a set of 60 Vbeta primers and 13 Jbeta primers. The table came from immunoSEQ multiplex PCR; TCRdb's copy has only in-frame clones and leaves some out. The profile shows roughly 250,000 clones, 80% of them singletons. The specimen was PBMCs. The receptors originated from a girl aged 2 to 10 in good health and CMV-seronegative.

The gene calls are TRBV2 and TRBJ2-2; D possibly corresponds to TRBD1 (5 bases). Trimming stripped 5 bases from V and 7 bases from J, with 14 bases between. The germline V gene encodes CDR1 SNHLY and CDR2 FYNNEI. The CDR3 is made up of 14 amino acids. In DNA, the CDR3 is TGTGCCAGCAGTCCACCCCCGACAGACGGGGAGCTGTTTTTT. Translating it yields CASSPPPTDGELFF.

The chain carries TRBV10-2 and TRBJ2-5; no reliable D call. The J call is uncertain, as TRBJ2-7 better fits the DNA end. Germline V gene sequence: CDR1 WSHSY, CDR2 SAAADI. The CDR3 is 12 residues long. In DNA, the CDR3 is TGCGCCAGCAGTGATTCCCACTACGAGCAGTACTTC. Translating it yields CASSDSHYEQYF.

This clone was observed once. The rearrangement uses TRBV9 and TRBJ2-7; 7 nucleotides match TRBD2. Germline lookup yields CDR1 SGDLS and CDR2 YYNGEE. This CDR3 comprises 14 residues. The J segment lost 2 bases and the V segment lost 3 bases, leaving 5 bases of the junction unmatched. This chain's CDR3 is CASSESGTTYEQYF. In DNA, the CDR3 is TGTGCCAGCAGCGAATCCGGGACTACCTACGAGCAGTACTTC.

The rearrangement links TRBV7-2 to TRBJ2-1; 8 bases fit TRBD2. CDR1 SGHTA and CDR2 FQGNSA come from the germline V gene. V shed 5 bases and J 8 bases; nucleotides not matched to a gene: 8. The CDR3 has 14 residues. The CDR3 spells CASSPGGGRDEQFF. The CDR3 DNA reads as TGTGCCAGCAGCCCCGGGGGGGGCCGGGATGAGCAGTTCTTC.

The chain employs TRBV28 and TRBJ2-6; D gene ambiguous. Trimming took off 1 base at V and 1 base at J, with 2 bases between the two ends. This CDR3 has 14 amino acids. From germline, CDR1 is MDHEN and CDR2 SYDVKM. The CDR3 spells CASSLLSGANVLTF. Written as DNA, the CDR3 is TGTGCCAGCAGTTTATTATCTGGGGCCAACGTCCTGACTTTC.

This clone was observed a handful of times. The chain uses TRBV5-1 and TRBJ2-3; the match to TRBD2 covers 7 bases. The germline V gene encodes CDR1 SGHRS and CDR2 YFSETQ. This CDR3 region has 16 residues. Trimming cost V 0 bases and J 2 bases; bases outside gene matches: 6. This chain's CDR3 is CASSLAVAGTTDTQYF. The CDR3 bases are TGCGCCAGCAGCTTGGCGGTAGCGGGTACCACAGATACGCAGTATTTT.

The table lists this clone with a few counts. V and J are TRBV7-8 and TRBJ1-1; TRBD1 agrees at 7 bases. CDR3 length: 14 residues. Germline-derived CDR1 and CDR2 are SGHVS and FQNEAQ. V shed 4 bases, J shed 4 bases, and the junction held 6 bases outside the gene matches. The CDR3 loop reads CASSSWRGRTEAFF. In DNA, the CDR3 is TGTGCCAGCAGCTCCTGGAGGGGGCGCACTGAAGCTTTCTTT.

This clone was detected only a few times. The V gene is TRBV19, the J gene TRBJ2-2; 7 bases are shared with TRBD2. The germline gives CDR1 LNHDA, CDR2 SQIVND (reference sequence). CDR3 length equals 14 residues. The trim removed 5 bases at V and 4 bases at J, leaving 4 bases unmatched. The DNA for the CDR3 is TGTGCCAGTAGTGTAACGGGGGGCACCGGGGAGCTGTTTTTT. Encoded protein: CASSVTGGTGELFF.

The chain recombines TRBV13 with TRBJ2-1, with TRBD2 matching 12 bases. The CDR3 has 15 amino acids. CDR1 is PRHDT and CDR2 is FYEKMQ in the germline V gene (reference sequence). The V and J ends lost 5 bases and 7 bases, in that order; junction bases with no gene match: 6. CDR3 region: CASSRWTSGDNEQFF. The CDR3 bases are TGTGCCAGCAGCCGCTGGACTAGCGGGGATAATGAGCAGTTCTTC.

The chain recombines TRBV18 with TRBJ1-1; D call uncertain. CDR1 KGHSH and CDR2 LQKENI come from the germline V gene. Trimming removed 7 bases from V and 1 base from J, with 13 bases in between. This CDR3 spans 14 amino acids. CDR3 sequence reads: CASLKTEQNTEAFF. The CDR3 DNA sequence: TGTGCCAGCTTAAAGACGGAGCAGAACACTGAAGCTTTCTTT.

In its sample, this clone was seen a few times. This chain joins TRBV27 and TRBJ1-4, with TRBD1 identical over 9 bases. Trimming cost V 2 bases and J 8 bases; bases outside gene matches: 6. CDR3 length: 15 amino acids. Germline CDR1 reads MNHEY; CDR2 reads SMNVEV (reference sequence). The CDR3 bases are TGTGCCAGCAGTTTAGTGGGACAGGGCGGGGAAAAACTGTTTTTT. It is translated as CASSLVGQGGEKLFF.

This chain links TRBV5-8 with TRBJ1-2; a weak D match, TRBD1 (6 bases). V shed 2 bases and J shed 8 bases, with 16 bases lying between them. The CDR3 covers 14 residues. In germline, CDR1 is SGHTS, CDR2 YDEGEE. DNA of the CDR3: TGTGCCAGCAGCTTTGGACAGTCCCAGAGAGGCTACACCTTC. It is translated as CASSFGQSQRGYTF. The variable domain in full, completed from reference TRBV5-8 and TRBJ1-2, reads EAGVTQSPTHLIKTRGQQATLRCSPISGHTSVYWYQQALGLGLQFLLWYDEGEERNRGNFPPRFSGRQFPNYSSELNVNALELEDSALYLCASSFGQSQRGYTFGSGTRLTVV.

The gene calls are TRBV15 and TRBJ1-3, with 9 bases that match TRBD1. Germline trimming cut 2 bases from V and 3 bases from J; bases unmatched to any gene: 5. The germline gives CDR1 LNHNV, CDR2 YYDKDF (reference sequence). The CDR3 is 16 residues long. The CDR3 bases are TGTGCCACCAGCAGACGGACAGGGGCTAGTGGAAACACCATATATTTT. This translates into CATSRRTGASGNTIYF.

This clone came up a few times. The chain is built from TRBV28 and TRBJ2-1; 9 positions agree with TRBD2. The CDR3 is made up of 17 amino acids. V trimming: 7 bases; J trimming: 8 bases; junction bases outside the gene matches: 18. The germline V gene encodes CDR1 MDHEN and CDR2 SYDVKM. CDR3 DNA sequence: TGTGCCAGCATCCCTAGACCGGGACTAGCTATTATCTATGAGCAGTTCTTC. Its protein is CASIPRPGLAIIYEQFF.